This TCR beta chain came from a study of CD8+ T cells in alopecia areata. In the case of this clone: One end of the junction does not line up with germline, which may come from a read error.

Extraction of RNA preceded its reverse transcription into cDNA, which served as the sequencing template. Data came from immunoSEQ multiplex PCR; TCRdb stores just in-frame clones and leaves some out. The top ten hold 0.4% to 0.55% of the sample, which has about 200,000 clones, approximately 52% seen once. The CDR3 consists of 12 residues. CDR1 and CDR2 (germline): GTSNPN, SVGIG (reference sequence). The sample was CD4+ T cells sorted from blood, taken at week 0. The chain has TRBV30 and TRBJ2-7; D unresolved. The receptor comes from a human donor with alopecia areata. As DNA, the CDR3 is TGTGTCTGGGAACGCGGCTCCTACGAGCAGTACTTC. Protein: CVWERGSYEQYF.